One and the same sample provided the 30 T cell receptor beta chains below, sequenced in a study of Ad26.COV2.S vaccination and SARS-CoV-2 variants. Treatment defined: some 20 received Ad26.COV2.S at low or high dose, single or two shots; 5 received placebo; per-sample allocation not given. Following the first vaccine or placebo injection, samples were taken on day 63. Using immunoSEQ multiplex PCR, the repertoire was profiled, and TCRdb retains in-frame clones only, with some absent. The table lists hundreds of thousands of clones, roughly 87% of them singletons. The sample here was peripheral blood, taken in a trial of Ad26.COV2.S vaccine versus placebo. The receptors here all came from a person aged 18-65 years who received the Ad26.COV2.S COVID-19 vaccine or a placebo.

The chain employs TRBV5-5 and TRBJ2-2; TRBD1 matches 9 bases. The CDR3 sequence is 14 residues long. Per germline, CDR1 SGHKS and CDR2 YYEKEE (reference sequence). V lost 4 bases, J lost 5 bases, and 3 bases stayed unmatched. CDR3 residues: CASSKGQGTGELFF. The CDR3 DNA is TGTGCCAGCAGCAAGGGACAGGGTACCGGGGAGCTGTTTTTT.

The chain employs TRBV11-2 and TRBJ2-7; perhaps TRBD2 as D (7 bases). Germline CDR1 and CDR2: SGHAT and FQNNGV. Trimming pared 7 bases from V and 2 bases from J, leaving 15 bases between. This CDR3 region has 14 residues. The CDR3 DNA sequence: TGTGCCAGCATCGGGGGGCCTAACGCCTACGAGCAGTACTTC. As protein: CASIGGPNAYEQYF.

This sequence joins TRBV15 and TRBJ2-5; TRBD2 matches 8 bases. After removal of 0 bases from V and 4 bases from J, the junction contained 7 bases not matched to a gene. CDR3 length: 16 amino acids. CDR1 and CDR2 from the germline V gene are LNHNV and YYDKDF (reference sequence). In DNA, the CDR3 is TGTGCCACCAGCAGAGAAGGGAGGCTAGCGGGAGAGACCCAGTACTTC. This translates into CATSREGRLAGETQYF.

The V call is TRBV5-1, the J call TRBJ2-7; tentatively, D is TRBD1 (6 bases). This CDR3 spans 13 amino acids. The V and J ends lost 3 bases and 2 bases respectively, with 9 bases between them. Germline loops: CDR1 SGHRS, CDR2 YFSETQ. The CDR3 loop is CASSYREPYEQYF. CDR3 nucleotides: TGCGCCAGCAGCTACAGGGAACCCTACGAGCAGTACTTC. The full variable domain, rest sourced from reference TRBV5-1 and TRBJ2-7, is KAGVTQTPRYLIKTRGQQVTLSCSPISGHRSVSWYQQTPGQGLQFLFEYFSETQRNKGNFPGRFSGRQFSNSRSEMNVSTLELGDSALYLCASSYREPYEQYFGPGTRLTVT.

Comments on this clone: Other DNA sequences in the sample encode the same CDR3. The chain joins TRBV29-1 to TRBJ2-3; 8 nucleotides agree with TRBD2. The trim removed 6 bases at V and 1 base at J, leaving 3 bases unmatched. CDR1 is SQVTM and CDR2 is ANQGSEA in the germline V gene. This CDR3 comprises 13 residues. In DNA, the CDR3 is TGCAGCGTAGGACTAGCAGGCACAGATACGCAGTATTTT. Translated: CSVGLAGTDTQYF.

V usage is TRBV27 and J usage is TRBJ2-3, with TRBD2 matching over 11 bases. The CDR3 loop spans 20 amino acids. V was clipped by 2 bases and J by 0 bases; unmatched bases: 13. Germline V gene lookup returns CDR1 MNHEY and CDR2 SMNVEV (reference sequence). Written as DNA, the CDR3 is TGTGCCAGCAGTTTACAGAGACTAACTAGCGGGGGCTCCAGCACAGATACGCAGTATTTT. This encodes CASSLQRLTSGGSSTDTQYF.

CDR3 region: CASSLRASGRMNTEAFF. For the CDR3, the DNA is TGTGCCAGCAGTTTAAGGGCTTCAGGGAGAATGAACACTGAAGCTTTCTTT. The chain joins TRBV27 to TRBJ1-1, with D possibly TRBD1 on 5 matching bases. This CDR3 comprises 17 residues. Between the trimmed V and J ends, which lost 2 bases and 0 bases, there was a span of 16 bases. Germline values: CDR1 MNHEY, CDR2 SMNVEV (reference sequence).

This CDR3 is CASSRTGDPNYGYTF. In nucleotides, the CDR3 is TGTGCCAGCAGCCGGACAGGGGACCCTAACTATGGCTACACCTTC. This sequence joins TRBV11-2 and TRBJ1-2, with 9 bases that match TRBD1. Germline V gene lookup returns CDR1 SGHAT and CDR2 FQNNGV. CDR3 length: 15 residues. V lost 5 bases and J lost 0; bases outside the gene matches: 4. The complete variable domain, with remaining parts taken from reference TRBV11-2 and TRBJ1-2, reads EAGVAQSPRYKIIEKRQSVAFWCNPISGHATLYWYQQILGQGPKLLIQFQNNGVVDDSQLPKDRFSAERLKGVDSTLKIQPAKLEDSAVYLCASSRTGDPNYGYTFGSGTRLTVV.

V and J are TRBV7-3 and TRBJ1-1; D unresolved. CDR3 length: 13 residues. V was cut by 5 bases and J by 4 bases, with 11 bases left in between. Germline V CDR1 and CDR2: SGHTA, FQGTGA. The CDR3 here is CASSKSLGTEAFF. The CDR3 DNA is TGTGCCAGCAGCAAAAGTCTTGGCACTGAAGCTTTCTTT. Full variable domain (rest looked up from reference TRBV7-3 and TRBJ1-1): GAGVSQTPSNKVTEKGKYVELRCDPISGHTALYWYRQSLGQGPEFLIYFQGTGAADDSGLPNDRFFAVRPEGSVSTLKIQRTERGDSAVYLCASSKSLGTEAFFGQGTRLTVV.

This clone was seen a handful of times. This chain uses TRBV27 with TRBJ1-2; D possibly corresponds to TRBD1 (6 bases). Germline V gives CDR1 MNHEY, CDR2 SMNVEV (reference sequence). The CDR3 consists of 15 residues. Trimming took 4 bases from V and 3 from J, leaving 15 bases between them. The CDR3 spells CASSSRRGAYYGYTF. As DNA, the CDR3 is TGTGCCAGCAGTTCCCGGCGGGGGGCTTACTATGGCTACACCTTC.

The gene calls are TRBV2 and TRBJ1-2, with D perhaps matching TRBD1 (5 bases). Germline V CDR1 and CDR2: SNHLY, FYNNEI. This CDR3 contains 17 residues. Deletions cut 4 bases from V and 3 bases from J, with 21 bases between. DNA of the CDR3: TGTGCCAGCAGTGGGGTGGGACCGGGGTCCGGGGACTATGGCTACACCTTC. It yields the protein CASSGVGPGSGDYGYTF.

CDR3 residues: CASSLRDRGMDTQYF. The CDR3 nucleotides are TGCGCCAGCAGCCTACGGGACAGGGGGATGGATACGCAGTATTTT. The chain joins TRBV4-1 to TRBJ2-3; 11 bases agree with TRBD1. Looked up from germline, CDR1 is MGHRA and CDR2 is YSYEKL. The junction had 6 bases not matched to a gene; V was cut back by 4 bases and J by 6 bases. The CDR3 is 15 residues long.

The V gene is TRBV7-3, the J gene TRBJ2-3; D is ambiguous. This CDR3 contains 17 residues. Germline-derived CDR1 and CDR2 are SGHTA and FQGTGA. Trimming took off 5 bases at V and 4 bases at J, with 22 bases between the two ends. This CDR3 is CASSPNGLYHHADTQYF. As DNA, the CDR3 is TGTGCCAGCAGCCCAAACGGGTTATATCACCACGCAGATACGCAGTATTTT.

This clone was seen a few times. The V and J genes are TRBV10-3 and TRBJ1-3; TRBD1 might be the D (6 bases). The CDR3 contains 12 residues. V lost 10 bases and J 3 bases, leaving 10 bases between the germline ends. Germline V gives CDR1 ENHRY, CDR2 SYGVKD. This chain's CDR3 is CASGQIGNTIYF. CDR3 DNA: TGTGCCAGCGGACAGATTGGAAACACCATATATTTT.

The gene calls are TRBV5-1 and TRBJ2-7; 8 positions agree with TRBD1. CDR1 and CDR2 from the germline V gene are SGHRS and YFSETQ. J gave up 3 bases and V 7 bases, and 9 bases lay outside the gene matches. This CDR3 region has 14 residues. DNA for the CDR3: TGCGCCAGCCAAGGCGGGACAGGCCTCTACGAGCAGTACTTC. This gives the protein CASQGGTGLYEQYF.

V is TRBV10-3 and J is TRBJ1-2; D is ambiguous. The length of the CDR3 is 12 residues. Trimming stripped 0 bases from V and 4 bases from J, with 3 bases between. The germline V gene has CDR1 ENHRY and CDR2 SYGVKD. This chain's CDR3 is CAISESGYGYTF. In DNA, the CDR3 is TGTGCCATCAGTGAGTCTGGCTATGGCTACACCTTC.

The count of this clone is one. This chain joins TRBV21-1 and TRBJ2-1; no check of the table's D call, TRBD1, against the DNA was made. TRBV21-1 is a documented pseudogene. CDR3 length: 18 residues. CDR3 DNA sequence: TGTGCCAGCAGCAAAGGTGGCCAGGGATTAGTCTCCTACAATGAGCAGTTCTTC. This sequence encodes CASSKGGQGLVSYNEQFF.

The chain is built from TRBV19 and TRBJ1-4; D perhaps matches TRBD1 (5 bases). With 9 bases removed from V and 2 bases from J, the gap between germline ends came to 16 bases. The CDR3 has 15 amino acids. CDR1 and CDR2 (germline): LNHDA, SQIVND (reference sequence). CDR3 DNA: TGTGCCAGCCTTCCTCCTGGGGCGACTAATGAAAAACTGTTTTTT. It translates to CASLPPGATNEKLFF.

This clone was detected a few times. This chain's CDR3 is CASSYSGPGNQPQHF. The CDR3 DNA reads TGTGCCAGCAGTTACTCAGGGCCGGGCAATCAGCCCCAGCATTTT. The chain carries TRBV6-6 and TRBJ1-5; no clear D gene. The CDR3 spans 15 residues. Germline V gives CDR1 MNHNY, CDR2 SVGAGI (reference sequence). The ends were cut back, 0 bases at V and 2 bases at J, with 8 bases in the middle.

The chain couples TRBV4-2 to TRBJ2-2; D possibly corresponds to TRBD2 (6 bases). The CDR3 has 17 amino acids. CDR1 is LGHNA, CDR2 YNFKEQ, per germline. V was shortened by 1 base and J by 8 bases, with 20 bases between the two germline ends. The CDR3 DNA reads as TGTGCCAGCAGCCAAGGCTACCGGGACTTTACCCCAGGGGAGCTGTTTTTT. Its protein is CASSQGYRDFTPGELFF.

V and J are TRBV19 and TRBJ1-4; the D gene is possibly TRBD1 (6 bases). Germline V gene lookup returns CDR1 LNHDA and CDR2 SQIVND (reference sequence). The CDR3 loop spans 17 amino acids. V was cut by 5 bases and J by 0 bases, with 16 bases left in between. The CDR3 coding sequence is TGTGCCAGTAGTGTCATGCTTACAGGGACAACTAATGAAAAACTGTTTTTT. Amino acids: CASSVMLTGTTNEKLFF.

The chain has TRBV20-1 and TRBJ2-3, with 9 nucleotides matching TRBD2. The ends lost 6 bases at V and 11 bases at J; junction bases unmatched: 3. This CDR3 contains 10 residues. The germline V gene encodes CDR1 DFQATT and CDR2 SNEGSKA (reference sequence). The CDR3 DNA is TGCAGTGCCGGCGGGGGGGTGCAGTATTTT. Its translation: CSAGGGVQYF.

The rearrangement uses TRBV6-5 and TRBJ1-1, with D maybe TRBD1 (6 bases). CDR1 is MNHEY, CDR2 SVGAGI, per germline. V was clipped by 7 bases and J by 1 base, with 13 bases between them. There are 14 residues in the CDR3. DNA of the CDR3: TGTGCCAGCACCCCAGGACAGTCGAACACTGAAGCTTTCTTT. Its translation: CASTPGQSNTEAFF.

The CDR3 DNA reads as TGTGCCAGCAGCTTAGACAGCAACTCTGGAAACACCATATATTTT. As protein: CASSLDSNSGNTIYF. The chain combines TRBV7-2 with TRBJ1-3; D ambiguous. This CDR3 region has 15 residues. Per germline, CDR1 SGHTA and CDR2 FQGNSA. Trimming took off 1 base at V and 0 bases at J, with 7 bases between the two ends.

The rearrangement uses TRBV9 and TRBJ1-2, with 7 bases fitting TRBD1. This CDR3 has 18 residues. Germline loops: CDR1 SGDLS, CDR2 YYNGEE. The V segment lost 0 bases and the J segment 0 bases; nucleotides outside the gene matches: 11. CDR3 sequence: CASSVAEQRTGSNYGYTF. CDR3 nucleotides: TGTGCCAGCAGCGTAGCTGAGCAAAGGACAGGATCTAACTATGGCTACACCTTC.

On this clone: One end of the junction fails to match germline, which may point to a read error. The chain is built from TRBV6-5 and TRBJ2-7; D gene uncertain. CDR3 length: 11 residues. Germline V gene lookup returns CDR1 MNHEY and CDR2 SVGAGI. The CDR3 region is CASSYSHEQYF. In nucleotides, the CDR3 is TGTGCCAGCAGTTACTCCCACGAGCAGTACTTC.

The chain combines TRBV19 with TRBJ2-7; TRBD2 might be the D (7 bases). Per germline, CDR1 LNHDA and CDR2 SQIVND (reference sequence). Trimming removed 3 bases at V and 2 bases at J, with 14 bases between. This CDR3 contains 15 residues. The CDR3 protein is CASSMGPGGPYEQYF. CDR3 in DNA: TGTGCCAGTAGTATGGGGCCGGGGGGCCCCTACGAGCAGTACTTC.

J is TRBJ1-2 and V is TRBV30; possible D gene TRBD1, 5 bases. Germline V gives CDR1 GTSNPN, CDR2 SVGIG (reference sequence). Trimming took off 0 bases at V and 7 bases at J, with 18 bases between the two ends. This CDR3 has 15 amino acids. The CDR3 is CAWSVLNGGGGGYTF. For the CDR3, the DNA is TGTGCCTGGAGTGTACTGAATGGGGGAGGCGGTGGCTACACCTTC.

The rearrangement joins TRBV27 to TRBJ2-7; D not resolved. V lost 6 bases and J lost 0, with 9 bases in between. Germline-derived CDR1 and CDR2 are MNHEY and SMNVEV (reference sequence). The CDR3 has 13 amino acids. This CDR3 is CASSPFNSYEQYF. DNA for the CDR3: TGTGCCAGCAGCCCCTTTAACTCCTACGAGCAGTACTTC.

The rearrangement uses TRBV5-6 and TRBJ1-2, with 7 bases fitting TRBD1. The germline V gene has CDR1 SGHDT and CDR2 YYEEEE. J was trimmed by 3 bases and V by 2 bases; bases with no gene match: 10. The CDR3 length is 16 residues. The CDR3 protein is CASSFEQGKLHYGYTF. The CDR3 coding sequence is TGTGCCAGCAGCTTCGAACAGGGGAAATTGCACTATGGCTACACCTTC.